What follows is one T cell receptor beta chain and its context. Its matching antigen is unknown. This sample is drawn from a study of T cell responses to AZD1222 COVID-19 vaccine. Findings of the study overall: Spike-specific TCR breadth and depth rose after two AZD1222 doses.

The CDR3 loop spans 15 amino acids. V lost 6 bases to trimming and J lost 6 bases; unmatched junction nucleotides: 7. Germline values: CDR1 MDHEN, CDR2 SYDVKM. Produced via immunoSEQ multiplex PCR; TCRdb's table is partial and in-frame only. The sample lists approximately 150,000 clones; approximately 94% were seen once. This TCR was sampled from an adult who received the AZD1222 COVID-19 vaccine. This chain connects TRBV28 to TRBJ1-6, with 8 bases matching TRBD1. The sample in question was peripheral blood, obtained 28 days after the second AZD1222 dose. In DNA, the CDR3 is TGTGCCAGCAGAGTGGACAGGGTAATTAATTCACCCCTCCACTTT. Encoded protein: CASRVDRVINSPLHF.